A single sample gave rise to the 26 T cell receptor beta chains below, sequenced in a study of shared clonotypes between healthy human individuals. TCRdb's table, derived via immunoSEQ multiplex PCR, lists solely in-frame clones and lacks some. The sample shows under 350,000 clones, roughly 87% of them seen only once. Source material: memory CD8+ T cells sorted from blood. Sample subset: CD45RO+ cells pooled with CCR7-negative TemRA cells. Receptors originate from a man younger than 35 in good health.

This chain joins TRBV4-3 and TRBJ2-7; tentative D call: TRBD1 (6 bases). This CDR3 has 16 residues. Per germline, CDR1 LGHNA and CDR2 YSLEER. V was clipped by 0 bases and J by 0 bases, with 12 bases between them. The DNA of the CDR3 is TGCGCCAGCAGCCAAGAAAAGGGGACAACCTCCTACGAGCAGTACTTC. Protein sequence: CASSQEKGTTSYEQYF.

The chain recombines TRBV13 with TRBJ2-1; 12 nucleotides line up with TRBD2. This CDR3 is built from 18 residues. Trimming cost V 3 bases and J 8 bases; bases outside gene matches: 14. Germline CDR1 is PRHDT and CDR2 is FYEKMQ (reference sequence). For the CDR3, the DNA is TGTGCCAGCAGCTTGGAACTAGCGGGGGGCGTACTTACCCATGAGCAGTTCTTC. Amino acids: CASSLELAGGVLTHEQFF.

V usage is TRBV2 and J usage is TRBJ1-2, with unresolved D. Trimming pared 6 bases from V and 0 bases from J, leaving 11 bases between. Germline lookup yields CDR1 SNHLY and CDR2 FYNNEI. This CDR3 has 14 residues. This CDR3 is CASRRDYPNYGYTF. The CDR3 DNA follows: TGTGCCAGCAGGAGAGACTACCCTAACTATGGCTACACCTTC.

The chain is built from TRBV19 and TRBJ2-7; D is perhaps TRBD2 (5 bases). The CDR3 is 13 amino acids. Trimming pared 10 bases from V and 0 bases from J, leaving 13 bases between. Germline V gene data show CDR1 as LNHDA and CDR2 as SQIVND (reference sequence). CDR3 residues: CATSSGTSYEQYF. CDR3 DNA: TGTGCCACCTCGAGCGGAACCTCCTACGAGCAGTACTTC.

The chain uses TRBV9 and TRBJ1-1, with unresolved D. V lost 0 bases to trimming and J lost 7 bases, with 7 bases between them. The CDR3 is 12 amino acids. The germline gives CDR1 SGDLS, CDR2 YYNGEE. The CDR3 DNA sequence: TGTGCCAGCAGCGTAGGTGGCGGTGAAGCTTTCTTT. Translated, it gives CASSVGGGEAFF.

DNA of the CDR3: TGTGCCAGTAGTATGGTCGGTAGCTGGGAGACCCAGTACTTC. Residues: CASSMVGSWETQYF. The rearrangement links TRBV19 to TRBJ2-5; D remains unclear. The V and J ends lost 3 bases and 5 bases respectively, with 13 bases between them. The CDR3 is made up of 14 amino acids. Germline V gene lookup returns CDR1 LNHDA and CDR2 SQIVND (reference sequence). The variable domain in full, completed from reference TRBV19 and TRBJ2-5, reads DGGITQSPKYLFRKEGQNVTLSCEQNLNHDAMYWYRQDPGQGLRLIYYSQIVNDFQKGDIAEGYSVSREKKESFPLTVTSAQKNPTAFYLCASSMVGSWETQYFGPGTRLLVL.

The chain couples TRBV29-1 to TRBJ2-7; 7 bases map to TRBD1. The ends lost 5 bases at V and 2 bases at J; junction bases unmatched: 6. This CDR3 has 13 amino acids. From germline, CDR1 is SQVTM and CDR2 ANQGSEA. The CDR3 coding sequence is TGCAGCGTTCAGGGACAGCGCACCTACGAGCAGTACTTC. It specifies CSVQGQRTYEQYF.

The chain recombines TRBV28 with TRBJ2-3; 9 positions match TRBD2. This CDR3 has 19 amino acids. J was trimmed by 1 base and V by 2 bases; bases with no gene match: 13. The germline V gene has CDR1 MDHEN and CDR2 SYDVKM. This CDR3 is CASSLTSVAGAAGTDTQYF. The CDR3 coding sequence is TGTGCCAGCAGTTTAACGTCGGTAGCGGGGGCCGCGGGCACAGATACGCAGTATTTT. Supplemented by reference TRBV28 and TRBJ2-3, the full variable domain reads DVKVTQSSRYLVKRTGEKVFLECVQDMDHENMFWYRQDPGLGLRLIYFSYDVKMKEKGDIPEGYSVSREKKERFSLILESASTNQTSMYLCASSLTSVAGAAGTDTQYFGPGTRLTVL.

This clone was seen only once. V usage is TRBV11-2 and J usage is TRBJ2-7, with 10 bases matching TRBD2. Germline V CDR1 and CDR2: SGHAT, FQNNGV. After removal of 3 bases from V and 6 bases from J, the junction contained 17 bases not matched to a gene. The CDR3 contains 18 residues. DNA of the CDR3: TGTGCCAGCAGCTTCGGGCTAGCGGGAGTAATCGTACCCGGCGAGCAGTACTTC. Protein sequence: CASSFGLAGVIVPGEQYF. The variable domain in full, completed from reference TRBV11-2 and TRBJ2-7, reads EAGVAQSPRYKIIEKRQSVAFWCNPISGHATLYWYQQILGQGPKLLIQFQNNGVVDDSQLPKDRFSAERLKGVDSTLKIQPAKLEDSAVYLCASSFGLAGVIVPGEQYFGPGTRLTVT.

J is TRBJ1-2 and V is TRBV7-6, with D unclear. The germline CDR1 and CDR2 sequences are SGHVS and FNYEAQ. The CDR3 runs 13 residues. V was trimmed by 8 bases and J by 3 bases, leaving 13 bases between them. This CDR3 reads CASPWDGDYGYTF. The CDR3 DNA sequence: TGTGCCAGCCCCTGGGATGGGGACTATGGCTACACCTTC.

The chain uses TRBV5-4 and TRBJ2-5, with 11 bases matching TRBD2. Per germline, CDR1 SGHNT and CDR2 YYREEE (reference sequence). After removal of 2 bases from V and 4 bases from J, the junction contained 13 bases not matched to a gene. This CDR3 contains 18 residues. CDR3 loop: CASSFIGTSGSYPETQYF. The DNA of the CDR3 is TGTGCCAGCAGCTTCATCGGGACTAGCGGTTCCTACCCAGAGACCCAGTACTTC.

The chain employs TRBV29-1 and TRBJ2-7; the D gene is possibly TRBD2 (6 bases). Germline lookup yields CDR1 SQVTM and CDR2 ANQGSEA. The CDR3 runs 14 residues. V lost 1 base and J lost 2, with 12 bases in between. In DNA, the CDR3 is TGCAGCGTTGAAGTGCGGGGAAGGGCCTACGAGCAGTACTTC. Protein product: CSVEVRGRAYEQYF.

The rearrangement links TRBV7-8 to TRBJ2-1; 12 bases match TRBD2. Trimming took 6 bases from V and 7 from J; bases not matched to a gene: 13. The CDR3 length is 17 residues. Germline lookup yields CDR1 SGHVS and CDR2 FQNEAQ. The CDR3 spells CASSFGLAGGLWNEQFF. The CDR3 bases are TGTGCCAGCAGTTTCGGTCTAGCGGGAGGGCTCTGGAATGAGCAGTTCTTC.

This CDR3 reads CASSLEVAGGAYYGYTF. DNA for the CDR3: TGCGCCAGCAGCTTGGAGGTCGCAGGGGGCGCGTACTATGGCTACACCTTC. The V and J genes are TRBV5-1 and TRBJ1-2; 8 bases agree with TRBD1. The J segment lost 3 bases and the V segment lost 0 bases, leaving 10 bases of the junction unmatched. Germline loops: CDR1 SGHRS, CDR2 YFSETQ. The CDR3 contains 17 residues.

This clone occurred once. The chain combines TRBV7-9 with TRBJ1-1, with D uncertain. The ends were cut back, 2 bases at V and 0 bases at J, with 16 bases in the middle. CDR1 is SEHNR and CDR2 is FQNEAQ in the germline V gene (reference sequence). The CDR3 loop spans 17 amino acids. The CDR3 loop is CASSLSRADLMNTEAFF. The CDR3 DNA reads TGTGCCAGCAGCTTATCCCGGGCCGACCTAATGAACACTGAAGCTTTCTTT.

This CDR3 is CASSQDKPNTEAFF. DNA for the CDR3: TGTGCCAGCAGCCAAGACAAACCGAACACTGAAGCTTTCTTT. The J gene is TRBJ1-1, the V gene TRBV27; unclear D gene. Germline values: CDR1 MNHEY, CDR2 SMNVEV (reference sequence). This CDR3 is 14 amino acids long. V was pared by 6 bases and J by 1 base, with 12 bases between.

As to this clone: This sample also contains other DNA sequences that code for the same CDR3. This sequence joins TRBV9 and TRBJ1-3; no firm D call. The length of the CDR3 is 14 residues. Germline loops: CDR1 SGDLS, CDR2 YYNGEE. The V end was cut by 0 bases, the J end by 1 base, with 5 bases between. This CDR3 reads CASSVDGSGNTIYF. For the CDR3, the DNA is TGTGCCAGCAGCGTAGACGGGTCTGGAAACACCATATATTTT.

This clone was observed a handful of times. The chain is built from TRBV2 and TRBJ2-7, with a weak D call TRBD1 (7 bases). Germline assignment: CDR1 SNHLY and CDR2 FYNNEI. The CDR3 covers 13 residues. Trimming cost V 11 bases and J 5 bases, with 19 bases left between them. CDR3 residues: CAHSAGQLDEQYF. CDR3 coding DNA: TGTGCCCACAGCGCGGGACAGCTCGACGAGCAGTACTTC.

This rearrangement joins TRBV9 to TRBJ1-2; TRBD1 matches 9 bases. Germline loops: CDR1 SGDLS, CDR2 YYNGEE. This CDR3 contains 14 residues. Trimming cost V 4 bases and J 8 bases; bases outside gene matches: 9. CDR3 nucleotides: TGTGCCAGCAGCTCTACAGGGGGCGCGGAAGGCTACACCTTC. Translated, it gives CASSSTGGAEGYTF.

Regarding this clone: Other DNA sequences in this specimen translate into the identical CDR3. The rearrangement joins TRBV28 to TRBJ1-2; D perhaps matches TRBD1 (6 bases). The CDR3 runs 13 residues. In germline, CDR1 is MDHEN, CDR2 SYDVKM. V lost 6 bases and J 2 bases, leaving 10 bases between the germline ends. The CDR3 region has the DNA TGTGCCAGCAGCCTAGGGGGAAACTATGGCTACACCTTC. Amino acid sequence: CASSLGGNYGYTF.

This chain uses TRBV7-9 with TRBJ2-3; D is undetermined. The germline CDR1 and CDR2 sequences are SEHNR and FQNEAQ (reference sequence). The CDR3 spans 18 residues. V gave up 2 bases and J gave up 0 bases, with 18 bases separating them. The CDR3 spells CASSLRLEEPPSTDTQYF. The DNA for the CDR3 is TGTGCCAGCAGCTTAAGGTTGGAAGAGCCACCGAGCACAGATACGCAGTATTTT.

The CDR3 sequence is CAWSVLSGVDEKLFF. Here the CDR3 DNA reads TGTGCCTGGAGTGTACTTTCTGGGGTTGATGAAAAACTGTTTTTT. The V call is TRBV30, the J call TRBJ1-4; D is uncertain. This CDR3 has 15 amino acids. The ends were cut back, 0 bases at V and 6 bases at J, with 14 bases in the middle. CDR1 is GTSNPN and CDR2 is SVGIG in the germline V gene (reference sequence).

The chain carries TRBV28 and TRBJ2-2; D remains ambiguous. The CDR3 spans 15 residues. Trimming pared 7 bases from V and 1 base from J, leaving 13 bases between. CDR1 and CDR2 (germline): MDHEN, SYDVKM. The CDR3 protein is CASTSFPKNTGELFF. CDR3 nucleotides: TGTGCCAGCACCTCTTTTCCCAAGAACACCGGGGAGCTGTTTTTT. The complete variable domain, with remaining parts taken from reference TRBV28 and TRBJ2-2, reads DVKVTQSSRYLVKRTGEKVFLECVQDMDHENMFWYRQDPGLGLRLIYFSYDVKMKEKGDIPEGYSVSREKKERFSLILESASTNQTSMYLCASTSFPKNTGELFFGEGSRLTVL.

The chain couples TRBV6-5 to TRBJ2-7; D is perhaps TRBD1 (5 bases). Per germline, CDR1 MNHEY and CDR2 SVGAGI. CDR3 length: 12 amino acids. V dropped 6 bases and J dropped 7 bases, with 13 bases sitting between them. CDR3 nucleotides: TGTGCCAGCAGCCTGACGTCAGGGGAGCAGTACTTC. This encodes CASSLTSGEQYF.

The chain recombines TRBV19 with TRBJ2-4, with 8 bases lining up with TRBD1. There are 14 residues in the CDR3. Germline V gene sequence: CDR1 LNHDA, CDR2 SQIVND (reference sequence). The ends lost 4 bases at V and 8 bases at J; junction bases unmatched: 7. The chain's CDR3 is CASSTGQESDIQYF. Written as DNA, the CDR3 is TGTGCCAGTAGTACGGGACAGGAATCTGACATTCAGTACTTC.

The genes are TRBV6-5 and TRBJ1-6; 7 bases match TRBD1. V gave up 8 bases and J gave up 6 bases; unmatched junction bases: 10. The CDR3 runs to 15 residues. The V gene's germline CDR1 is MNHEY and CDR2 SVGAGI. The CDR3 coding sequence is TGTGCCAGCGCCAAGGGGGCAGAGTTTAATTCACCCCTCCACTTT. Amino acids: CASAKGAEFNSPLHF.